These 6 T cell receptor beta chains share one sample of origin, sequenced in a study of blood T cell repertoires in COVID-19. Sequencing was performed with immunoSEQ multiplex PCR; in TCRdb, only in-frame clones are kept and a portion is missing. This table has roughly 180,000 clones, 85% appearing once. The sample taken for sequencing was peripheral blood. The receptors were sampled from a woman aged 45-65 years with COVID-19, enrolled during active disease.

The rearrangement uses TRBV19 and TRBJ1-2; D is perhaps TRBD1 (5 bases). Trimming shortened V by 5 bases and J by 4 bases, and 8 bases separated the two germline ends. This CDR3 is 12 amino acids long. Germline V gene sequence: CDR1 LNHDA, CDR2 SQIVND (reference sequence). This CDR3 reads CASSGAGYGYTF. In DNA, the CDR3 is TGTGCCAGTAGTGGGGCAGGCTATGGCTACACCTTC.

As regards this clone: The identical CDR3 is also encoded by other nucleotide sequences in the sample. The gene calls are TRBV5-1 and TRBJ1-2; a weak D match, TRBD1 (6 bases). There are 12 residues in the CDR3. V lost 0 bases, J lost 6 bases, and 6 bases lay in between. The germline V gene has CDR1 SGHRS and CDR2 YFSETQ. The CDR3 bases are TGCGCCAGCAGCTTGGGGACAGATGGCTACACCTTC. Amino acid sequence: CASSLGTDGYTF.

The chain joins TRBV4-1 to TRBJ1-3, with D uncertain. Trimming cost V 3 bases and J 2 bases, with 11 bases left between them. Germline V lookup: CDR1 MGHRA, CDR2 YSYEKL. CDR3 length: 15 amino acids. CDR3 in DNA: TGCGCCAGCAGCCATGGAGGGAGTGCTGGAAACACCATATATTTT. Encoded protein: CASSHGGSAGNTIYF.

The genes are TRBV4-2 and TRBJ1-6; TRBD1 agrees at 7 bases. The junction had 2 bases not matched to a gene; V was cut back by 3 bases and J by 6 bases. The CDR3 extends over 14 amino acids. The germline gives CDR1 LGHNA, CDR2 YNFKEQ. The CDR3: CASSQDRINSPLHF. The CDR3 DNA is TGTGCCAGCAGCCAGGACAGGATTAATTCACCCCTCCACTTT.

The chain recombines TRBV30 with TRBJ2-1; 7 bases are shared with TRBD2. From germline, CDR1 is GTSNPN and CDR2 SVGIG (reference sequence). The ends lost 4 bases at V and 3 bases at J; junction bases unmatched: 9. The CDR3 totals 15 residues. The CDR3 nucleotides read TGTGCCTGGACCTCAAAGGCGGGGGTCTACAATGAGCAGTTCTTC. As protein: CAWTSKAGVYNEQFF.

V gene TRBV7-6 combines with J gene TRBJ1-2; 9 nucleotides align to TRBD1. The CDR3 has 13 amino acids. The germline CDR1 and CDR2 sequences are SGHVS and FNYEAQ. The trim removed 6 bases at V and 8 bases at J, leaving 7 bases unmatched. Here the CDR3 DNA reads TGTGCCAGCAGACCGGACAGGGGAGGAGGCTACACCTTC. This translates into CASRPDRGGGYTF.